These 17 T cell receptor beta chains were sequenced from one sample in a study of blood T cell repertoires in COVID-19. Generated by immunoSEQ multiplex PCR, the TCRdb table keeps only in-frame clones and is missing some. The data show around 75,000 clones, more than 70% seen once. The sample comprised peripheral blood. These receptors came from a human donor in a cohort sampled during active COVID-19.

The CDR3 sequence is CASSQGGARQETQYF. In nucleotides, the CDR3 is TGCGCCAGCAGCCAGGGGGGGGCGCGGCAAGAGACCCAGTACTTC. The chain links TRBV4-1 to TRBJ2-5, with D possibly TRBD2 on 7 matching bases. CDR3 length equals 15 residues. The germline V and J ends were trimmed by 3 bases and 2 bases, with 13 bases remaining between them. CDR1 and CDR2 from the germline V gene are MGHRA and YSYEKL.

A single count supports this clone. The chain carries TRBV28 and TRBJ2-7; 8 bases are shared with TRBD2. This CDR3 comprises 19 residues. Looked up from germline, CDR1 is MDHEN and CDR2 is SYDVKM. The V gene end was trimmed by 2 bases and the J gene end by 0 bases; junction bases not matched to a gene: 15. The CDR3 sequence is CASSLLFGGAGKASYEQYF. The CDR3 coding sequence is TGTGCCAGCAGTTTACTTTTCGGGGGGGCGGGGAAGGCCTCCTACGAGCAGTACTTC.

The chain links TRBV7-9 to TRBJ2-5; 9 bases match TRBD2. Germline CDR1 is SEHNR and CDR2 is FQNEAQ (reference sequence). V dropped 0 bases and J dropped 5; count of bases not matched to a gene: 10. The CDR3 length is 17 residues. The CDR3 is CASSLALAGGLEETQYF. In DNA, the CDR3 is TGTGCCAGCAGCTTAGCGCTGGCGGGGGGGCTTGAGGAGACCCAGTACTTC.

The chain links TRBV28 to TRBJ1-3; D is undetermined. The CDR3 runs 13 residues. V was cut by 5 bases and J by 2 bases, with 7 bases left in between. Per the germline V gene, CDR1 is MDHEN and CDR2 is SYDVKM. The CDR3 DNA is TGTGCCAGCAGTACTCCGGCTGGAAACACCATATATTTT. Translation: CASSTPAGNTIYF.

The chain employs TRBV15 and TRBJ2-3; 8 bases are a match to TRBD2. The CDR3 is made up of 15 amino acids. Germline V gives CDR1 LNHNV, CDR2 YYDKDF (reference sequence). With 3 bases clipped from V and 5 bases from J, the junction kept 7 bases outside the gene matches. Here the CDR3 reads CATSSNRGGQDTQYF. The CDR3 nucleotides are TGTGCCACCAGCAGTAACCGGGGGGGCCAAGATACGCAGTATTTT.

This clone turned up a few times. The chain recombines TRBV5-1 with TRBJ1-4; unclear D gene. V lost 0 bases and J lost 2, with 8 bases in between. The CDR3 runs 15 residues. The germline V gene has CDR1 SGHRS and CDR2 YFSETQ. The CDR3 nucleotides read TGCGCCAGCAGCTTGGACGGGGTTACTAATGAAAAACTGTTTTTT. As protein: CASSLDGVTNEKLFF.

The chain combines TRBV6-5 with TRBJ1-2, with 9 bases matching TRBD1. The J segment lost 5 bases and the V segment lost 5 bases, leaving 6 bases of the junction unmatched. The CDR3 is 14 residues long. Germline V gives CDR1 MNHEY, CDR2 SVGAGI. Here the CDR3 reads CASSTGTGFYGYTF. CDR3 sequence (DNA): TGTGCCAGCAGTACCGGGACAGGGTTTTATGGCTACACCTTC.

Judged by abundance, this clone is medium-sized (0.01 to 0.1%). CDR3 DNA: TGTGCCAGCAGTGAAGAGGAAATGGGCGGCTACACCTTC. This translates into CASSEEEMGGYTF. This chain joins TRBV6-1 and TRBJ1-2, with D unclear. The CDR3 runs 13 residues. Trimming stripped 1 base from V and 8 bases from J, with 11 bases between. The germline gives CDR1 MNHNS, CDR2 SASEGT.

The chain combines TRBV27 with TRBJ2-5; 7 bases are a match to TRBD1. The junction had 15 bases not matched to a gene; V was cut back by 10 bases and J by 4 bases. Germline-derived CDR1 and CDR2 are MNHEY and SMNVEV (reference sequence). The CDR3 has 15 residues. The CDR3 DNA reads TGTGCCACCCGACGACAGGGCTTGGTTCGAGAGACCCAGTACTTC. Encoded protein: CATRRQGLVRETQYF.

V gene TRBV5-1 combines with J gene TRBJ1-6, with D unclear. The CDR3 contains 14 residues. Trimming pared 0 bases from V and 7 bases from J, leaving 8 bases between. The germline CDR1 and CDR2 sequences are SGHRS and YFSETQ. CDR3 in amino acids: CASSLAGWNSPLHF. The CDR3 coding sequence is TGCGCCAGCAGCTTGGCGGGTTGGAATTCACCCCTCCACTTT. The entire variable domain, with the rest obtained from reference TRBV5-1 and TRBJ1-6, is as follows: KAGVTQTPRYLIKTRGQQVTLSCSPISGHRSVSWYQQTPGQGLQFLFEYFSETQRNKGNFPGRFSGRQFSNSRSEMNVSTLELGDSALYLCASSLAGWNSPLHFGNGTRLTVT.

This clone appeared once. This chain uses TRBV28 with TRBJ1-2, with D maybe TRBD1 (6 bases). The CDR3 is 15 residues long. CDR1 is MDHEN, CDR2 SYDVKM, per germline. V was pared by 3 bases and J by 8 bases, with 19 bases between. As DNA, the CDR3 is TGTGCCAGCAGTTTGATTACGGGGGGCGCGAGGGGCTACACCTTC. Amino acid sequence: CASSLITGGARGYTF.

This chain links TRBV19 with TRBJ1-5, with D perhaps TRBD1 (5 bases). The germline gives CDR1 LNHDA, CDR2 SQIVND (reference sequence). The CDR3 covers 13 residues. Trimming cost V 2 bases and J 5 bases, with 7 bases left between them. The CDR3 DNA is TGTGCCAGTAGTATATCCAGGGATCAGCCCCAGCATTTT. Its translation is CASSISRDQPQHF.

The chain is built from TRBV28 and TRBJ2-1; D perhaps matches TRBD2 (5 bases). The CDR3 has 14 amino acids. V was clipped by 2 bases and J by 7 bases, with 12 bases between them. Germline CDR1 MDHEN, CDR2 SYDVKM. The CDR3 DNA reads as TGTGCCAGCAGTTTAGGTAGCGATGGGAATGAGCAGTTCTTC. Translated: CASSLGSDGNEQFF.

This clone appeared a single time. The V gene is TRBV6-2 or TRBV6-3, the J gene TRBJ2-4, with a tentative D call TRBD1 (5 bases). Trimming removed 5 bases at V and 8 bases at J, with 16 bases between. Germline CDR1 is MNHEY and CDR2 is SVGEGT. The CDR3 covers 14 residues. CDR3 amino acids: CASSHYLRQYIQYF. Here the CDR3 DNA reads TGTGCCAGCAGTCACTACCTTCGACAGTACATTCAGTACTTC.

The chain employs TRBV7-8 and TRBJ1-1; D is unclear. The CDR3 sequence is 14 residues long. Germline V lookup: CDR1 SGHVS, CDR2 FQNEAQ. V lost 5 bases to trimming and J lost 1 base, with 11 bases between them. For the CDR3, the DNA is TGTGCCAGCAGCCTCCCCGTCTCGAACACTGAAGCTTTCTTT. It specifies CASSLPVSNTEAFF.

The count of this clone is one. The chain has TRBV28 and TRBJ1-1; 7 bases match TRBD1. The CDR3 has 12 amino acids. The germline V gene has CDR1 MDHEN and CDR2 SYDVKM. Trimming took 3 bases from V and 8 from J; bases not matched to a gene: 3. The CDR3 loop reads CASSFPTGEAFF. In DNA form, the CDR3 reads TGTGCCAGCAGTTTCCCGACAGGGGAAGCTTTCTTT.

The CDR3 loop is CASSPRTGRPYEQYF. The CDR3 coding sequence is TGTGCCAGCTCACCAAGGACAGGGAGACCCTACGAGCAGTACTTC. The chain employs TRBV18 and TRBJ2-7; 8 nucleotides agree with TRBD1. The CDR3 totals 15 residues. Germline lookup yields CDR1 KGHSH and CDR2 LQKENI. The junction had 5 bases not matched to a gene; V was cut back by 2 bases and J by 2 bases. Full variable domain (outside the CDR3, taken from reference TRBV18 and TRBJ2-7): NAGVMQNPRHLVRRRGQEARLRCSPMKGHSHVYWYRQLPEEGLKFMVYLQKENIIDESGMPKERFSAEFPKEGPSILRIQQVVRGDSAAYFCASSPRTGRPYEQYFGPGTRLTVT.